This T cell receptor beta chain was captured in a study of T cell responses to AZD1222 COVID-19 vaccine. Broader study findings: Baseline testing showed seropositivity in only a handful of AZD1222 recipients. Repertoires were sampled only after the peak T cell response.

Method: immunoSEQ multiplex PCR; TCRdb's copy keeps in-frame clones and lacks some. The top ten hold approximately 2.5% of the sample, which has roughly 120,000 clones, about nine tenths seen once. The CDR3 totals 17 residues. From germline, CDR1 is KGHDR and CDR2 SFDVKD. V lost 3 bases, J lost 0 bases, and 11 bases lay in between. Note on this clone: Its target is not known.

The chain is built from TRBV24-1 and TRBJ2-6, with D perhaps matching TRBD1 or TRBD2 (5 bases each). This sequence originates from an adult who received the AZD1222 COVID-19 vaccine. The source was peripheral blood, collected 28 days after the second AZD1222 dose. The CDR3 region has the DNA TGTGCCACCAGTGATGCCCCAGGGAGCTCTGGGGCCAACGTCCTGACTTTC. Translated: CATSDAPGSSGANVLTF.